The clone carrying this T cell receptor (beta chain) was seen a few times. The source of the sample is a study of blood T cell repertoires in COVID-19. The overall study: The United States, Italy and Spain supplied acute and convalescent COVID-19 samples. Sources were T cells, B-cell-depleted T cells, or PBMCs; the material itself was cDNA or gDNA.

With 5 bases removed from V and 1 base from J, the gap between germline ends came to 14 bases. The V gene's germline CDR1 is SEHNR and CDR2 FQNEAQ (reference sequence). CDR3 length equals 15 residues. The method was immunoSEQ multiplex PCR; TCRdb's version includes in-frame clones alone and lacks a portion of them. The sample shows 100,000 to 150,000 clones, 85% to 90% of them seen only once. The receptor comes from a man between 50 and 59 years old with active or convalescent COVID-19. What was sequenced was peripheral blood. The chain carries TRBV7-9 and TRBJ1-1, with D possibly being TRBD1 (6 bases). CDR3 coding DNA: TGTGCCAGCAGCCCAGCCGGACAGCCGAACACTGAAGCTTTCTTT. This translates into CASSPAGQPNTEAFF.